This entry lists 18 T cell receptor beta chains sequenced from one sample in a study of T cells in Graves' hyperthyroidism and ophthalmopathy. Using RNA transcripts as the source, TCR beta CDR3 regions were amplified. An initial round of RT-PCR targeting the TCR CDR3 relied on the HTBI primer set. MiXCR was run by TCRdb on the multiplex PCR reads, yielding one entry per CDR3 protein. This sample has a few hundred thousand distinct CDR3 sequences, with about a sixth found just once. The specimen was blood. Receptor source: a woman aged 40 to 50 with Graves' ophthalmopathy.

This clonotype was counted at least ten times. CDR3: CASSRLAGVDTQYF. The CDR3 DNA follows: TGTGCCAGCAGTCGACTAGCGGGGGTGGATACGCAGTATTTT. The rearrangement links TRBV2 to TRBJ2-3; 12 bases fit TRBD2. Per the germline V gene, CDR1 is SNHLY and CDR2 is FYNNEI. V dropped 5 bases and J dropped 6; count of bases not matched to a gene: 3. CDR3 length equals 14 residues.

This chain joins TRBV20-1 and TRBJ2-4; weak D call: TRBD2 (5 bases). V was pared by 0 bases and J by 0 bases, with 15 bases between. Germline V lookup: CDR1 DFQATT, CDR2 SNEGSKA (reference sequence). There are 17 residues in the CDR3. The CDR3: CSARDRDGLLAKNIQYF. The CDR3 DNA reads TGCAGTGCTAGAGATCGTGACGGACTCTTAGCCAAAAACATTCAGTACTTC.

The chain carries TRBV29-1 and TRBJ2-3; possibly TRBD2 for D (7 bases). CDR3 length equals 12 residues. V lost 7 bases, J lost 6 bases, and 14 bases lay in between. Germline V gene sequence: CDR1 SQVTM, CDR2 ANQGSEA. CDR3 region: CSGGGGVDTQYF. DNA for the CDR3: TGCAGCGGGGGGGGGGGCGTCGATACGCAGTATTTT.

This clonotype came up many times. The chain is built from TRBV7-2 and TRBJ2-1, with TRBD1 identical over 7 bases. This CDR3 has 13 residues. V gave up 5 bases and J gave up 10 bases; unmatched junction bases: 8. Germline loops: CDR1 SGHTA, CDR2 FQGNSA. The DNA of the CDR3 is TGTGCCAGCAGCAACACAGGGGTACGAGAGCAGTTCTTC. It translates to CASSNTGVREQFF.

This clonotype has only a few counts. This may be a read error, as it is one base from a much larger clone. The CDR3 does not end in the conserved phenylalanine or tryptophan, so this is likely a read error. V gene TRBV12-3 or TRBV12-4 combines with J gene TRBJ2-3; 7 bases are a match to TRBD2. The CDR3 is made up of 14 amino acids. Losses at the gene ends were 5 bases for V and 4 bases for J; bases not matched to a gene: 6. Here the CDR3 reads CASSPPGRADTQYL. As DNA, the CDR3 is TGTGCCAGCAGTCCCCCGGGGAGGGCAGATACGCAGTATCTT.

The chain has TRBV3-1 and TRBJ2-3; 7 bases align to TRBD2. Looked up from germline, CDR1 is LGHDT and CDR2 is YNNKEL (reference sequence). This CDR3 has 17 residues. The V and J ends lost 0 bases and 3 bases, in that order; junction bases with no gene match: 9. Here the CDR3 reads CASSQEGVGGGTDTQYF. The CDR3 DNA reads TGTGCCAGCAGCCAAGAAGGCGTGGGGGGGGGAACAGATACGCAGTATTTT.

In its sample, this clonotype was seen a few times. The gene calls are TRBV4-2 and TRBJ2-5; 7 bases line up with TRBD2. V trimming: 5 bases; J trimming: 4 bases; junction bases outside the gene matches: 10. The CDR3 has 15 amino acids. Germline V lookup: CDR1 LGHNA, CDR2 YNFKEQ. The CDR3 region is CASSSRWGEGETQYF. CDR3 in DNA: TGTGCCAGCAGCTCCCGGTGGGGGGAGGGAGAGACCCAGTACTTC.

This clonotype was picked up many times. The rearrangement uses TRBV11-2 and TRBJ2-3; D is unresolved. Germline assignment: CDR1 SGHAT and CDR2 FQNNGV. CDR3 size: 14 residues. Between the trimmed V and J ends, which lost 0 bases and 6 bases, there was a span of 10 bases. CDR3 DNA sequence: TGTGCCAGCAGCTTAGATCTGTTCCAGGATACGCAGTATTTT. Translation gives CASSLDLFQDTQYF.

The table lists this clonotype with a few counts. Germline is not matched at one junction end, which may reflect a read error. V and J are TRBV12-3 or TRBV12-4 and TRBJ1-6; TRBD1 is a possible D gene (5 bases). The CDR3 runs to 16 residues. The CDR3 nucleotides are TGTGCCAGCAGTTTAGCCTCGGGGGGGAGTAATACACCCCTCCACTTT. Its translation: CASSLASGGSNTPLHF.

This clonotype appeared a few times. CDR3 coding DNA: TGTGCCAGCAACCGCGACAGGGCCTACGAGCAGTACTTC. Translating it yields CASNRDRAYEQYF. J is TRBJ2-7 and V is TRBV7-3; TRBD1 agrees at 7 bases. Trimming removed 7 bases from V and 2 bases from J; junction bases left unmatched: 5. CDR1 and CDR2 (germline): SGHTA, FQGTGA. This CDR3 is 13 amino acids long.

Regarding this clonotype: A much larger clone lies one base from this, so it may be a read error. V usage is TRBV20-1 and J usage is TRBJ1-2; the D gene is possibly TRBD1 (5 bases). This CDR3 is 16 amino acids long. CDR1 is DFQATT, CDR2 SNEGSKA, per germline (reference sequence). The DNA of the CDR3 is TGCAGTACTAGAGGTTCGACAGCCAAGAGTCCCTATGGCTACACCTTC. Its protein is CSTRGSTAKSPYGYTF.

There are many counts of this clonotype. This chain joins TRBV5-1 and TRBJ1-2; D gene ambiguous. The CDR3 totals 13 residues. V shed 6 bases and J shed 10 bases, with 19 bases lying between them. CDR1 is SGHRS and CDR2 is YFSETQ in the germline V gene. The CDR3 loop is CASTTGEGSDYTF. In DNA form, the CDR3 reads TGCGCCAGCACCACCGGAGAAGGGAGCGACTACACCTTC.

The chain couples TRBV30 to TRBJ2-7, with 7 bases matching TRBD2. V shed 7 bases and J 3 bases; nucleotides not matched to a gene: 9. Germline V lookup: CDR1 GTSNPN, CDR2 SVGIG (reference sequence). The CDR3 spans 13 residues. This chain's CDR3 is CAYTGTTNYEQYF. CDR3 in DNA: TGTGCCTACACCGGGACTACTAACTACGAGCAGTACTTC.

This clonotype was found many times. This chain's CDR3 is CASSARWNMVAGELFF. The CDR3, as DNA: TGTGCCAGCAGCGCTCGATGGAACATGGTCGCCGGGGAGCTGTTTTTT. This sequence joins TRBV2 and TRBJ2-2, with D unclear. The V gene lost 6 bases and the J gene lost 6 bases, with 20 bases spanning the gap. This CDR3 is built from 16 residues. Per germline, CDR1 SNHLY and CDR2 FYNNEI.

This clonotype turned up a few times. The chain joins TRBV18 to TRBJ2-7, with 9 bases lining up with TRBD1. The CDR3 is 14 residues long. The V gene end was trimmed by 5 bases and the J gene end by 6 bases; junction bases not matched to a gene: 8. Looked up from germline, CDR1 is KGHSH and CDR2 is LQKENI. CDR3 in amino acids: CASSVQGATGEQYF. The CDR3 DNA is TGTGCCAGCTCAGTACAGGGGGCGACCGGCGAGCAGTACTTC.

The sample holds a few counts of this clonotype. The genes are TRBV2 and TRBJ2-1; TRBD2 matches 7 bases. CDR1 is SNHLY, CDR2 FYNNEI, per germline. After removal of 6 bases from V and 1 base from J, the junction contained 6 bases not matched to a gene. This CDR3 is built from 15 residues. This chain's CDR3 is CASRGGRRSYNEQFF. The CDR3 DNA reads TGTGCCAGCAGGGGCGGGAGAAGGTCCTACAATGAGCAGTTCTTC. The whole variable domain, filled in from reference TRBV2 and TRBJ2-1, reads EPEVTQTPSHQVTQMGQEVILRCVPISNHLYFYWYRQILGQKVEFLVSFYNNEISEKSEIFDDQFSVERPDGSNFTLKIRSTKLEDSAMYFCASRGGRRSYNEQFFGPGTRLTVL.

Many counts were recorded for this clonotype. This chain uses TRBV2 with TRBJ2-3; no firm D call. The germline V gene has CDR1 SNHLY and CDR2 FYNNEI. V was cut by 5 bases and J by 0 bases, with 9 bases left in between. The length of the CDR3 is 14 residues. The CDR3 DNA sequence: TGTGCCAGCAGTCCTCCCTTTAGCACAGATACGCAGTATTTT. Its translation is CASSPPFSTDTQYF. Based on the CDR3 plus reference TRBV2 and TRBJ2-3, the full variable domain is EPEVTQTPSHQVTQMGQEVILRCVPISNHLYFYWYRQILGQKVEFLVSFYNNEISEKSEIFDDQFSVERPDGSNFTLKIRSTKLEDSAMYFCASSPPFSTDTQYFGPGTRLTVL.

The chain has TRBV10-3 and TRBJ2-3; 8 bases line up with TRBD1. Trimming took 11 bases from V and 1 from J; bases not matched to a gene: 8. The germline gives CDR1 ENHRY, CDR2 SYGVKD. There are 14 residues in the CDR3. The CDR3 sequence is CALRPGQGTDTQYF. The CDR3 DNA reads as TGTGCCCTCCGACCGGGACAGGGCACAGATACGCAGTATTTT.